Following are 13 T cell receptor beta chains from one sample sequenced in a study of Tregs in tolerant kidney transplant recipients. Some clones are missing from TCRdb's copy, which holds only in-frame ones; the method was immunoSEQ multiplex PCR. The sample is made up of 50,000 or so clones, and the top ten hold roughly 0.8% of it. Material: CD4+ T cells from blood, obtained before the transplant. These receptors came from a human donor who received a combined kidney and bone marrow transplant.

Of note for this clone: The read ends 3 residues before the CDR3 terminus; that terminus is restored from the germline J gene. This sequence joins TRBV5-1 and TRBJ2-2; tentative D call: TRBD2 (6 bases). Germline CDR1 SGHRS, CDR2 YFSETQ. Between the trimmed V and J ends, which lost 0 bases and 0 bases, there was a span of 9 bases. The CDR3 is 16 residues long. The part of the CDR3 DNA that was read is TGCGCCAGCAGCTTGGAATGGGGGGCGAACACCGGGGAG. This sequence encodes CASSLEWGANTGE. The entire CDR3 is CASSLEWGANTGELFF.

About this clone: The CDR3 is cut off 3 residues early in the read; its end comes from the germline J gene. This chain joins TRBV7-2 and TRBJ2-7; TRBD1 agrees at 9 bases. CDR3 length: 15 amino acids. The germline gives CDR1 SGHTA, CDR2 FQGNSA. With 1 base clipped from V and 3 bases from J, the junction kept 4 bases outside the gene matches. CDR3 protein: CASSLGGGQGYEQYF. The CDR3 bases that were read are TGTGCCAGCAGCTTAGGGGGGGGACAGGGCTACGAG.

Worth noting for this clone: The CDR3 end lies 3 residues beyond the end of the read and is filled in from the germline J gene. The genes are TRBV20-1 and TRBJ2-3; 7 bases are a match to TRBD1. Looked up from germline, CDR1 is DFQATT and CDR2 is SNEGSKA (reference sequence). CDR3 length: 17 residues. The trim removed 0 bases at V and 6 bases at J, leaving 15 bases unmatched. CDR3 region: CSARDAIQGWTQDTQYF. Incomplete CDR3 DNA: TGCAGTGCTAGAGATGCGATACAGGGGTGGACACAGGATACG.

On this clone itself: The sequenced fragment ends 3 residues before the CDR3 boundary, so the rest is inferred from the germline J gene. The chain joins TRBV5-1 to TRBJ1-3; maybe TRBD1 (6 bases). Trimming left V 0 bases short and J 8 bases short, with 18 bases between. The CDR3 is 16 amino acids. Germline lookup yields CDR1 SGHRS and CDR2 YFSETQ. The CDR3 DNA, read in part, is TGCGCCAGCAGCTTGGCGTCTATGGACAGAGGGTACACC. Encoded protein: CASSLASMDRGYT. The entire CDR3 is CASSLASMDRGYTIYF.

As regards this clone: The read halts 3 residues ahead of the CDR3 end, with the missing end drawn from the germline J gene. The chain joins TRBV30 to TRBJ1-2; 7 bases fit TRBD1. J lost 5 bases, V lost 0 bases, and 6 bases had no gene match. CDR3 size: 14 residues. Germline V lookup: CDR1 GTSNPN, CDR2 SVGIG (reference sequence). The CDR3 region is CAWSVGYRGYGYTF. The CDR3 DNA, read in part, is TGTGCCTGGAGTGTAGGGTACAGGGGATATGGC. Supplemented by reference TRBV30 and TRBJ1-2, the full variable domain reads SQTIHQWPATLVQPVGSPLSLECTVEGTSNPNLYWYRQAAGRGLQLLFYSVGIGQISSEVPQNLSASRPQDRQFILSSKKLLLSDSGFYLCAWSVGYRGYGYTFGSGTRLTVV.

CDR3 residues: CASSERYEQYF. CDR3 DNA, as far as it was read: TGTGCCAGCAGTGAAAGGTACGAG. The chain combines TRBV2 with TRBJ2-7; D is undetermined. The read is 3 residues too short to cover the CDR3 end, so that end is filled in from the germline J gene. This CDR3 region has 11 residues. Germline loops: CDR1 SNHLY, CDR2 FYNNEI. V was trimmed by 2 bases and J by 4 bases, leaving 3 bases between them.

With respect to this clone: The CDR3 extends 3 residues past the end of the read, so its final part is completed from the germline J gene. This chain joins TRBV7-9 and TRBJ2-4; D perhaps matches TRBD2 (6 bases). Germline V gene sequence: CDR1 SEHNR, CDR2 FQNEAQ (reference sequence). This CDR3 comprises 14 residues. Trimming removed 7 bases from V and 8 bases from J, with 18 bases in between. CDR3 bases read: TGTGCCAGCATCGGGACTTTTACCACCCACATT. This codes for CASIGTFTTHI. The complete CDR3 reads CASIGTFTTHIQYF.

The sequenced CDR3 bases are TGTGCCAGCAGCTTGGGGACAGACGGG. This sequence encodes CASSLGTDG. The CDR3 as a whole reads CASSLGTDGYTF. The chain couples TRBV5-6 to TRBJ1-2; D is possibly TRBD1 (6 bases). The CDR3 end falls 3 residues outside the read, so it is completed with the germline J gene. Germline values: CDR1 SGHDT, CDR2 YYEEEE. The length of the CDR3 is 12 residues.

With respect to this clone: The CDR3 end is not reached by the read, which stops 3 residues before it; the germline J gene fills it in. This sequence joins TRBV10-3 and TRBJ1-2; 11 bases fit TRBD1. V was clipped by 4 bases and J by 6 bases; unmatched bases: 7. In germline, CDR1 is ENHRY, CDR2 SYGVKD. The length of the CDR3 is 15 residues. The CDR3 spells CAISAGTGGFNGYTF. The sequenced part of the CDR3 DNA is TGTGCCATCAGTGCCGGGACAGGGGGTTTCAATGGC.

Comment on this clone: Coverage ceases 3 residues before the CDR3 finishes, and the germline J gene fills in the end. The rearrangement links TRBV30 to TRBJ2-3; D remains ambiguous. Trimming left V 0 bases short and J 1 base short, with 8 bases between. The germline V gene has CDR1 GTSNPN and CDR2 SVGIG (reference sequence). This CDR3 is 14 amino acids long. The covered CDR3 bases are TGTGCCTGGAGTGTACTTCGGGGCACAGATACG. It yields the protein CAWSVLRGTDT. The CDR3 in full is CAWSVLRGTDTQYF.

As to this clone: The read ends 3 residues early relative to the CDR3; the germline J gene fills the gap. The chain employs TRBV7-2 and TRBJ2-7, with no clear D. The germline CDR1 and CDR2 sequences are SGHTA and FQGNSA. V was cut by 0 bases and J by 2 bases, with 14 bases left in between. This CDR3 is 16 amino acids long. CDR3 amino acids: CASSLAAPSPPYEQYF. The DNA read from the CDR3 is TGTGCCAGCAGCTTAGCGGCCCCTTCCCCCCCCTACGAG.

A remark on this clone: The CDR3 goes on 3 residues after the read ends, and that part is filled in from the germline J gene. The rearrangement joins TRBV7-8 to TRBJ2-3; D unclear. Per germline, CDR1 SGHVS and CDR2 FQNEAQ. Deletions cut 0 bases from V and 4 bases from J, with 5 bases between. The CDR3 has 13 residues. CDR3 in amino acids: CASSLAFADTQYF. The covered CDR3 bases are TGTGCCAGCAGCTTAGCCTTTGCAGATACG.

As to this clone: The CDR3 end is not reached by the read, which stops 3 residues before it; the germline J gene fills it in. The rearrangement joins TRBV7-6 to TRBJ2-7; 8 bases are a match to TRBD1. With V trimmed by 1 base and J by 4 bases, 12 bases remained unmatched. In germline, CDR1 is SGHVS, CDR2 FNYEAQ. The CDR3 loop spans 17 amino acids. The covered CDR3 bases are TGTGCCAGCAGCTTAGGCCGTGGACAGGGTAGATCGTACGAG. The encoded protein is CASSLGRGQGRSYE. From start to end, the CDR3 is CASSLGRGQGRSYEQYF.